This entry lists 20 T cell receptor beta chains sequenced from one sample in a study of beta chain features in type 1 diabetes. Reverse transcription of all isolated RNA meant that expressed TCRB transcripts were sequenced. Using immunoSEQ multiplex PCR, the repertoire was profiled, and TCRdb retains in-frame clones only, with some absent. The table has around 450,000 clones, roughly 11% seen once; the top ten hold approximately 0.05%. Material: naive CD4+ T cells from blood. These receptors originate from a woman between 18 and 29 years old in good health.

The chain joins TRBV14 to TRBJ1-3, with unresolved D. The V and J ends lost 1 base and 15 bases respectively, with 16 bases between them. The CDR3 runs to 13 residues. In germline, CDR1 is SGHDN, CDR2 FVKESK. CDR3 nucleotide sequence: TGTGCCAGCAGCCAAGGAGTCCATGGAAGGTCATATTTT. This sequence encodes CASSQGVHGRSYF.

The genes are TRBV29-1 and TRBJ1-5; D is possibly TRBD1 (5 bases). Germline CDR1 is SQVTM and CDR2 is ANQGSEA. The CDR3 loop spans 10 amino acids. Trimming stripped 7 bases from V and 9 bases from J, with 10 bases between. CDR3 sequence (DNA): TGCAGCGGGCAGGGTCCGCCCCAGCATTTT. Amino acids: CSGQGPPQHF.

V gene TRBV20-1 combines with J gene TRBJ2-5, with 7 bases matching TRBD1. The V and J ends lost 6 bases and 5 bases, in that order; junction bases with no gene match: 3. The CDR3 is made up of 11 amino acids. The germline V gene has CDR1 DFQATT and CDR2 SNEGSKA (reference sequence). The chain's CDR3 is CSAGGGETQYF. For the CDR3, the DNA is TGCAGTGCAGGGGGCGGGGAGACCCAGTACTTC.

This clone was observed a handful of times. The V gene is TRBV29-1, the J gene TRBJ1-1; 8 nucleotides match TRBD1. Looked up from germline, CDR1 is SQVTM and CDR2 is ANQGSEA. After removal of 7 bases from V and 5 bases from J, the junction contained 9 bases not matched to a gene. The CDR3 spans 13 residues. CDR3 sequence reads: CSAPRTGRTEAFF. In nucleotides, the CDR3 is TGCAGCGCCCCACGGACAGGGCGGACTGAAGCTTTCTTT.

This clone has more than one count but fewer than ten. V is TRBV30 and J is TRBJ2-2; perhaps TRBD2 as D (7 bases). V was shortened by 3 bases and J by 4 bases, with 18 bases between the two germline ends. The CDR3 runs to 16 residues. Germline CDR1 is GTSNPN and CDR2 is SVGIG (reference sequence). CDR3 region: CAWSKPGGPVTGELFF. CDR3 sequence (DNA): TGTGCCTGGAGCAAACCCGGGGGGCCGGTCACCGGGGAGCTGTTTTTT.

V and J are TRBV1 and TRBJ2-3; TRBD2 was called by the table and not checked on the DNA. TRBV1 is a pseudogene. CDR3 length: 16 amino acids. The CDR3 sequence: CTSSQVPAGSTDTQYF. As DNA, the CDR3 is TGCACCAGCAGCCAAGTTCCAGCGGGGAGCACAGATACGCAGTATTTT.

This clone was counted between two and nine times. The junction departs from germline at one end; a sequencing error may be responsible. The chain combines TRBV7-7 with TRBJ2-5; TRBD2 is a possible D gene (5 bases). This CDR3 comprises 13 residues. Germline CDR1 is SSHAT and CDR2 is FNYEAQ (reference sequence). CDR3 loop: CASSLARPETQYF. The CDR3 DNA follows: TGTGCTAGCAGCTTAGCGCGACCGGAGACCCAGTACTTC. The full variable domain, in which reference TRBV7-7 and TRBJ2-5 provide the parts outside the CDR3, is GAGVSQSPRYKVTKRGQDVTLRCDPISSHATLYWYQQALGQGPEFLTYFNYEAQPDKSGLPSDRFSAERPEGSISTLTIQRTEQRDSAMYRCASSLARPETQYFGPGTRLLVL.

This clone was seen a few times. The chain uses TRBV20-1 and TRBJ2-7; 7 bases match TRBD1. This CDR3 region has 11 residues. CDR1 is DFQATT and CDR2 is SNEGSKA in the germline V gene (reference sequence). The CDR3 is CGIDRADEQYF. CDR3 sequence (DNA): TGCGGGATAGACAGGGCTGACGAGCAGTACTTC.

V usage is TRBV29-1 and J usage is TRBJ1-2; D remains unclear. The CDR3 spans 14 residues. CDR1 and CDR2 (germline): SQVTM, ANQGSEA. With 3 bases removed from V and 5 bases from J, the gap between germline ends came to 16 bases. The CDR3 loop is CSVDREGASYGYTF. The DNA for the CDR3 is TGCAGCGTTGATCGCGAGGGTGCTTCATATGGCTACACCTTC.

Notes on this clone: Other DNA sequences of this sample code for an identical CDR3. V gene TRBV18 combines with J gene TRBJ1-1, with D hard to call. V gave up 2 bases and J gave up 3 bases, with 7 bases separating them. The germline V gene has CDR1 KGHSH and CDR2 LQKENI. The CDR3 contains 13 residues. CDR3 in amino acids: CASSPVLDTEAFF. The CDR3 coding sequence is TGTGCCAGCTCACCAGTTCTGGACACTGAAGCTTTCTTT. Based on the CDR3 plus reference TRBV18 and TRBJ1-1, the full variable domain is NAGVMQNPRHLVRRRGQEARLRCSPMKGHSHVYWYRQLPEEGLKFMVYLQKENIIDESGMPKERFSAEFPKEGPSILRIQQVVRGDSAAYFCASSPVLDTEAFFGQGTRLTVV.

This clone was detected a few times. Within the sample, other DNA sequences also encode this same CDR3. The chain has TRBV9 and TRBJ1-2, with D uncertain. Germline V lookup: CDR1 SGDLS, CDR2 YYNGEE. The germline V and J ends were trimmed by 3 bases and 1 base, with 1 base remaining between them. The CDR3 runs 11 residues. The CDR3 bases are TGTGCCAGCAGCGGTAACTATGGCTACACCTTC. Protein product: CASSGNYGYTF.

The chain joins TRBV5-1 to TRBJ1-1, with 8 bases identical to TRBD1. CDR1 is SGHRS, CDR2 YFSETQ, per germline. Trimming removed 2 bases from V and 1 base from J; junction bases left unmatched: 7. The length of the CDR3 is 16 residues. The chain's CDR3 is CASSFTSGTGNTEAFF. The CDR3 DNA sequence: TGCGCCAGCAGCTTTACATCCGGGACAGGGAACACTGAAGCTTTCTTT.

This clone has a handful of counts. The chain is built from TRBV18 and TRBJ2-7; D gene unclear. Trimming removed 2 bases at V and 3 bases at J, with 8 bases between. CDR3 size: 13 residues. Germline lookup yields CDR1 KGHSH and CDR2 LQKENI. In DNA, the CDR3 is TGTGCCAGCTCACCATTGGCGAACTACGAGCAGTACTTC. Protein product: CASSPLANYEQYF.

This clone appeared a few times. The chain employs TRBV2 and TRBJ2-1; D gene ambiguous. Germline V gene data show CDR1 as SNHLY and CDR2 as FYNNEI. The V end lost 9 bases, the J end lost 8 bases, and 23 bases lay between the germline ends. The CDR3 contains 15 residues. This CDR3 is CARKWLQPRTDEQFF. For the CDR3, the DNA is TGTGCCAGGAAGTGGTTGCAACCACGGACGGATGAGCAGTTCTTC.

This clone has only a few counts. V is TRBV7-2 and J is TRBJ1-1; D call uncertain. The CDR3 loop spans 14 amino acids. V was pared by 3 bases and J by 5 bases, with 13 bases between. Germline loops: CDR1 SGHTA, CDR2 FQGNSA. The CDR3 DNA reads as TGTGCCAGCAGCTTCGCGTCTGGGAGGACTGAAGCTTTCTTT. It is translated as CASSFASGRTEAFF.

This clone was recorded a few times. The chain employs TRBV18 and TRBJ1-1; D remains ambiguous. The V gene's germline CDR1 is KGHSH and CDR2 LQKENI. Deletions cut 4 bases from V and 5 bases from J, with 8 bases between. The CDR3 totals 12 residues. The DNA of the CDR3 is TGTGCCAGCTCACGGTTCGGGACTGAAGCTTTCTTT. Protein product: CASSRFGTEAFF. Together with reference TRBV18 and TRBJ1-1, the CDR3 gives the full variable domain: NAGVMQNPRHLVRRRGQEARLRCSPMKGHSHVYWYRQLPEEGLKFMVYLQKENIIDESGMPKERFSAEFPKEGPSILRIQQVVRGDSAAYFCASSRFGTEAFFGQGTRLTVV.

The DNA of the CDR3 is TGTGCCAGCAGCTTGGAATCTAGCGCCTCCTACGAGCAGTACTTC. As protein: CASSLESSASYEQYF. This chain uses TRBV5-4 with TRBJ2-7; weak D call: TRBD2 (6 bases). Germline V gene sequence: CDR1 SGHNT, CDR2 YYREEE (reference sequence). The CDR3 is 15 amino acids. The V gene lost 0 bases and the J gene lost 0 bases, with 10 bases spanning the gap.

This chain connects TRBV6-5 to TRBJ2-1; a weak D match, TRBD2 (5 bases). CDR3 size: 12 residues. Germline V CDR1 and CDR2: MNHEY, SVGAGI. Trimming removed 6 bases at V and 9 bases at J, with 12 bases between. In nucleotides, the CDR3 is TGTGCCAGCAGCCCGAGGAGCGGTGAGCAGTTCTTC. This translates into CASSPRSGEQFF.

The genes are TRBV19 and TRBJ1-2; no reliable D call. This CDR3 is 13 amino acids long. Trimming pared 6 bases from V and 3 bases from J, leaving 11 bases between. CDR1 and CDR2 from the germline V gene are LNHDA and SQIVND (reference sequence). The chain's CDR3 is CASSHGRYYGYTF. The CDR3, as DNA: TGTGCCAGTAGCCACGGACGCTACTATGGCTACACCTTC.

Here the CDR3 reads CASSLVRYNEQYF. CDR3 in DNA: TGTGCCAGCAGCTTAGTTCGCTATAACGAGCAGTACTTC. The chain carries TRBV7-2 and TRBJ2-7, with no clear D. The CDR3 has 13 amino acids. Trimming left V 1 base short and J 5 bases short, with 9 bases between. Per germline, CDR1 SGHTA and CDR2 FQGNSA.